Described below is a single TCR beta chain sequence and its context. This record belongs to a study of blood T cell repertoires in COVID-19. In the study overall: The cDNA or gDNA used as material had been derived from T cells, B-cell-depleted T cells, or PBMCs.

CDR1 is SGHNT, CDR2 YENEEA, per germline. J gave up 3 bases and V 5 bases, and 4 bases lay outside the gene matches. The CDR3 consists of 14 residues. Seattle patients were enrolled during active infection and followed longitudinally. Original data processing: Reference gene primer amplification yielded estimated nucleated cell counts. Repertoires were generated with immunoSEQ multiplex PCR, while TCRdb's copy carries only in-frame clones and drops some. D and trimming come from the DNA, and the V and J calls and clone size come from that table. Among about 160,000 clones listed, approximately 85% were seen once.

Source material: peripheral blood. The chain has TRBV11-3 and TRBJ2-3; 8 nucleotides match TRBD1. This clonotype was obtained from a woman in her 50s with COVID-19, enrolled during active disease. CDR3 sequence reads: CASSRDRSTDTQYF. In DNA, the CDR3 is TGTGCCAGCAGCCGGGACAGGAGTACAGATACGCAGTATTTT.